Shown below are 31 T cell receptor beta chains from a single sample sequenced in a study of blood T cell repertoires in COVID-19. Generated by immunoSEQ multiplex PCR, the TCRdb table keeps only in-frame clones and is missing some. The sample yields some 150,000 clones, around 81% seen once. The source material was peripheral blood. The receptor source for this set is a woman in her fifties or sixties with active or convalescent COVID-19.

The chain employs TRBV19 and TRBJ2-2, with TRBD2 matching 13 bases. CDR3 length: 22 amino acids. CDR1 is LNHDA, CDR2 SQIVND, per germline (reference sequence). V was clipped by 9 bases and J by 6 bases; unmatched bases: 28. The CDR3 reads CASATPVPGLAGSTIWAGELFF. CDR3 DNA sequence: TGTGCCAGCGCCACCCCCGTACCGGGACTAGCGGGATCCACCATATGGGCCGGGGAGCTGTTTTTT.

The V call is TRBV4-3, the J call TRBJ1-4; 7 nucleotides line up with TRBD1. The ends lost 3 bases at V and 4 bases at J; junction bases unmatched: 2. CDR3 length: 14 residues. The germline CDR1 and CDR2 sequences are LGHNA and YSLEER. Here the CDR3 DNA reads TGCGCCAGCAGCCAGGGACAGTTTAATGAAAAACTGTTTTTT. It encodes CASSQGQFNEKLFF.

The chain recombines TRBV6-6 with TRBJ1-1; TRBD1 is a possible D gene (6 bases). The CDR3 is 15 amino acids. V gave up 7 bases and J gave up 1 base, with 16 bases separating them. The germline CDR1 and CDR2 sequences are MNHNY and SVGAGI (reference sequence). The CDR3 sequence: CASTNPGQRNTEAFF. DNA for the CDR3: TGTGCCAGCACCAACCCGGGACAAAGGAACACTGAAGCTTTCTTT.

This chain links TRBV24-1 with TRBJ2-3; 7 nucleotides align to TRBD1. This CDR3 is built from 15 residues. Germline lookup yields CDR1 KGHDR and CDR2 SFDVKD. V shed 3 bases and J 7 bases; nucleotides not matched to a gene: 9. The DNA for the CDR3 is TGTGCCACCAGTGATCCTAGACAGGGTCGGAATACGCAGTATTTT. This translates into CATSDPRQGRNTQYF.

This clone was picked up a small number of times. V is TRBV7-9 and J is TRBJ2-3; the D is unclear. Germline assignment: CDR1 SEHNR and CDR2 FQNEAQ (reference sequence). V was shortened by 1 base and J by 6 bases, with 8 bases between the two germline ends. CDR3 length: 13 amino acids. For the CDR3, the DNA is TGTGCCAGCAGCTTAGGGGCCATGGATACGCAGTATTTT. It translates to CASSLGAMDTQYF. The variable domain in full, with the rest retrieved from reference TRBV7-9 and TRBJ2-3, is DTGVSQNPRHKITKRGQNVTFRCDPISEHNRLYWYRQTLGQGPEFLTYFQNEAQLEKSRLLSDRFSAERPKGSFSTLEIQRTEQGDSAMYLCASSLGAMDTQYFGPGTRLTVL.

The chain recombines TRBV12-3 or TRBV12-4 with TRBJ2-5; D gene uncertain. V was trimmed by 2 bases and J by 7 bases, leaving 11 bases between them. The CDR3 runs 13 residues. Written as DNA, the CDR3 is TGTGCCAGCAGTTTATCTCTTGGCGGGACCCAGTACTTC. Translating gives CASSLSLGGTQYF.

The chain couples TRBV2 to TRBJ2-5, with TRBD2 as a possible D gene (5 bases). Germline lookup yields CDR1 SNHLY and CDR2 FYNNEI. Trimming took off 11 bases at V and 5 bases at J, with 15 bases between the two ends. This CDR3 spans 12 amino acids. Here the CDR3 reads CALRDFGETQYF. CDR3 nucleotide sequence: TGTGCCTTACGGGATTTTGGGGAGACCCAGTACTTC.

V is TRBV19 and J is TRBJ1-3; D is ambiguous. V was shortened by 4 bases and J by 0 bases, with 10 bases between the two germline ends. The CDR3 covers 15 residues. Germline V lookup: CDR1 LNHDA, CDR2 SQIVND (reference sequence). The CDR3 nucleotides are TGTGCCAGTAGTACATCAGGCAACTCTGGAAACACCATATATTTT. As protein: CASSTSGNSGNTIYF.

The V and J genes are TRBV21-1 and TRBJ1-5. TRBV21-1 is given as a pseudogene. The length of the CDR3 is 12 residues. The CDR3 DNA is TGTGCCAGCAGCGAAGCTGTCGGTCACCAGCATTTT. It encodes CASSEAVGHQHF.

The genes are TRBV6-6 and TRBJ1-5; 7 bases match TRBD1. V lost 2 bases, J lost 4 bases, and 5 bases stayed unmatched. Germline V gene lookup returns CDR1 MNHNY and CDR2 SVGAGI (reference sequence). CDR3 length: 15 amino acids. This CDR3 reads CASSYEGGGNQPQHF. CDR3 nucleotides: TGTGCCAGCAGTTACGAAGGGGGCGGGAATCAGCCCCAGCATTTT.

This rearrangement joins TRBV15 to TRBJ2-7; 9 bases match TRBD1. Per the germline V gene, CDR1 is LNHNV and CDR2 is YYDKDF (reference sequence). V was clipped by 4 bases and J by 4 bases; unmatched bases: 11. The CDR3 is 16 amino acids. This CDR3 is CATSTLATGGQYEQYF. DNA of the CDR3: TGTGCCACCAGCACCTTGGCAACAGGGGGCCAATACGAGCAGTACTTC.

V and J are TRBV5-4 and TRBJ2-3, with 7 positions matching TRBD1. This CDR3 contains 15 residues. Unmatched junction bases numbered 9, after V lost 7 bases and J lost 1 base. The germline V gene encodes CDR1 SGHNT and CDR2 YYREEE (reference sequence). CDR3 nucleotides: TGTGCCAGCGGATCAAGGGGGCGCGGCACAGATACGCAGTATTTT. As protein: CASGSRGRGTDTQYF.

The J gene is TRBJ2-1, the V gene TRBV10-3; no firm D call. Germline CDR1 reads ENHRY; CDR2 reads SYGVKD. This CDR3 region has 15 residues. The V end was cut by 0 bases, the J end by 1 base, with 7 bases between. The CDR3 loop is CAISESAPSYNEQFF. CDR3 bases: TGTGCCATCAGTGAGTCTGCGCCTTCCTACAATGAGCAGTTCTTC.

The CDR3 DNA sequence: TGTGCCAGCAGCTTGGATCGACCCCTCCACTTT. Translating it yields CASSLDRPLHF. This chain links TRBV5-8 with TRBJ1-6; unclear D gene. The V end lost 0 bases, the J end lost 12 bases, and 4 bases lay between the germline ends. CDR3 length: 11 residues. CDR1 and CDR2 (germline): SGHTS, YDEGEE.

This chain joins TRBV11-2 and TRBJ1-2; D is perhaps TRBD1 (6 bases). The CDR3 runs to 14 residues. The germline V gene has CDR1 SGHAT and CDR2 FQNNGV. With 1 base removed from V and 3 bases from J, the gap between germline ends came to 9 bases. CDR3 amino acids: CASSLGGGYYGYTF. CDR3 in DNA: TGTGCCAGCAGCTTAGGCGGGGGCTACTATGGCTACACCTTC.

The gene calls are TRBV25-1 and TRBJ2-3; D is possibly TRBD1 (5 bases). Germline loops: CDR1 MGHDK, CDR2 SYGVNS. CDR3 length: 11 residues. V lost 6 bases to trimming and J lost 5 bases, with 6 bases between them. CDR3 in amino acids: CASSDRDTQYF. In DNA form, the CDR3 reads TGTGCCAGCAGCGACAGAGATACGCAGTATTTT.

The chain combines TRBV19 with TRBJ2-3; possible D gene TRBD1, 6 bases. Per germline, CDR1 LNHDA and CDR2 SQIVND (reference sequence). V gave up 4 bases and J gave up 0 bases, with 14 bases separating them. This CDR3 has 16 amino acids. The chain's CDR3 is CASSTRQDFSTDTQYF. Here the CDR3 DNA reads TGTGCCAGTAGTACAAGACAGGATTTCAGCACAGATACGCAGTATTTT.

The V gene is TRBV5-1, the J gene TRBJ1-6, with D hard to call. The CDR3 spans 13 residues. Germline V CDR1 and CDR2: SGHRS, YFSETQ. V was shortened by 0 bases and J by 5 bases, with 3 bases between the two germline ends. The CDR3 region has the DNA TGCGCCAGCAGCTTGGACAATAATTCACCCCTCCACTTT. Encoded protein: CASSLDNNSPLHF.

The CDR3 coding sequence is TGTGCCAGTAGTAGGACTAGCGGGGCCTACAATGAGCAGTTCTTC. It yields the protein CASSRTSGAYNEQFF. The chain combines TRBV19 with TRBJ2-1; 12 bases are a match to TRBD2. CDR3 size: 15 residues. Germline V lookup: CDR1 LNHDA, CDR2 SQIVND (reference sequence). Losses at the gene ends were 4 bases for V and 2 bases for J; bases not matched to a gene: 0.

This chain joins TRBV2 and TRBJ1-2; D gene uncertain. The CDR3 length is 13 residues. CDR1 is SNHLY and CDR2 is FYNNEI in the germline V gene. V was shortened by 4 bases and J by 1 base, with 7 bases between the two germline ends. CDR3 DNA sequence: TGTGCCAGCAGTGCACAGCTTAACTATGGCTACACCTTC. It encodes CASSAQLNYGYTF.

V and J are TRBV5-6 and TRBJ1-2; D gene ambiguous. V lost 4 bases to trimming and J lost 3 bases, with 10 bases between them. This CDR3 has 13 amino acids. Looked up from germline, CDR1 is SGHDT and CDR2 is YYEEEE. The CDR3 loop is CASSPARDYGYTF. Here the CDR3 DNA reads TGTGCCAGCAGCCCGGCACGGGACTATGGCTACACCTTC.

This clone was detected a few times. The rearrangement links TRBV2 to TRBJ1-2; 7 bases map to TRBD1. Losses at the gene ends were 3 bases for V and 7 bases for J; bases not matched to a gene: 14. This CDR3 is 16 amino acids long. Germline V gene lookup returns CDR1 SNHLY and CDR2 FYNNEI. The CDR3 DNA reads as TGTGCCAGCAGTGATAAGAGGGTTGAGGCAGGGGGTGGCTACACCTTC. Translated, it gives CASSDKRVEAGGGYTF.

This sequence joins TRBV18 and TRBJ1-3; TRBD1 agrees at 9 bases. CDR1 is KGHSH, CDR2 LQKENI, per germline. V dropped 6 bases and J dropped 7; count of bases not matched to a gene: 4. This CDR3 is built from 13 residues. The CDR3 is CASSHGQGNTIYF. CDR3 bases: TGTGCCAGCTCCCACGGACAGGGGAACACCATATATTTT. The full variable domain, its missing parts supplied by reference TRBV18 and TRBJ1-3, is NAGVMQNPRHLVRRRGQEARLRCSPMKGHSHVYWYRQLPEEGLKFMVYLQKENIIDESGMPKERFSAEFPKEGPSILRIQQVVRGDSAAYFCASSHGQGNTIYFGEGSWLTVV.

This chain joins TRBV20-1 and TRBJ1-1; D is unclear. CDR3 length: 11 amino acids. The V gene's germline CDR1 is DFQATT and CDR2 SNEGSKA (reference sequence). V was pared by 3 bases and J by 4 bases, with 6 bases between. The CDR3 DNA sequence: TGCAGTGCTAGGGAGGTCACTGAAGCTTTCTTT. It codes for CSAREVTEAFF.

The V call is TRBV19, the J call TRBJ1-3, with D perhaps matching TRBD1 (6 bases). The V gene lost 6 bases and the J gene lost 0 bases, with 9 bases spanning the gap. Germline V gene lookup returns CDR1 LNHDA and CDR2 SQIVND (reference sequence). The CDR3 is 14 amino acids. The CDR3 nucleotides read TGTGCCAGTAGCCCGACAGGCTCTGGAAACACCATATATTTT. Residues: CASSPTGSGNTIYF.

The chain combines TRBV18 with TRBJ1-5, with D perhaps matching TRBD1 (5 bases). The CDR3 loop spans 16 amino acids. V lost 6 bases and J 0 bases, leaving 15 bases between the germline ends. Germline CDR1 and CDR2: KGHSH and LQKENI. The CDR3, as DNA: TGTGCCAGCTCCCCTCCGGGAGGGGATAGCAATCAGCCCCAGCATTTT. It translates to CASSPPGGDSNQPQHF.

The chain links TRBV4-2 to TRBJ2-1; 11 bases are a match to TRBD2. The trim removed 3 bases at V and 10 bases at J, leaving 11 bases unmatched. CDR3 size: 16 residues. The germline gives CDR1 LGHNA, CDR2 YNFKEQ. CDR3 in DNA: TGTGCCAGCAGCCACTACATAGCGGGAGGGGAAGGGGAGCAGTTCTTC. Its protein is CASSHYIAGGEGEQFF.

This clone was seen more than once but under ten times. CDR3 nucleotide sequence: TGTGCCAGTAGTCGGGGACAGGGTCTACCTAACTATGGCTACACCTTC. Translated, it gives CASSRGQGLPNYGYTF. This rearrangement joins TRBV19 to TRBJ1-2; 9 bases map to TRBD1. The CDR3 consists of 16 residues. Trimming cost V 5 bases and J 0 bases; bases outside gene matches: 7. In germline, CDR1 is LNHDA, CDR2 SQIVND (reference sequence).

CDR3 residues: CASSLGGPARSGETQYF. CDR3 sequence (DNA): TGTGCCAGCAGCTTAGGGGGCCCAGCAAGGAGTGGTGAGACCCAGTACTTC. The chain uses TRBV11-3 and TRBJ2-5; the D gene is possibly TRBD1 (5 bases). This CDR3 contains 17 residues. CDR1 and CDR2 (germline): SGHNT, YENEEA. With 1 base removed from V and 5 bases from J, the gap between germline ends came to 20 bases.

The CDR3 region has the DNA TGTGCCAGCAGCTTGGGGGGACAGGGTCGTAATCAGCCCCAGCATTTT. Its protein product is CASSLGGQGRNQPQHF. This chain links TRBV5-6 with TRBJ1-5, with TRBD1 matching 9 bases. This CDR3 spans 16 amino acids. Germline V CDR1 and CDR2: SGHDT, YYEEEE. Losses at the gene ends were 0 bases for V and 4 bases for J; bases not matched to a gene: 5.

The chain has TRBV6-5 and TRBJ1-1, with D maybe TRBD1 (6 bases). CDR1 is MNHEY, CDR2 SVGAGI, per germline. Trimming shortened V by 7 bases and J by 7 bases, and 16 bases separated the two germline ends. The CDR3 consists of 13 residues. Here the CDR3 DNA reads TGTGCCAGCACCAACGGGGGGGCTGGTGAAGCTTTCTTT. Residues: CASTNGGAGEAFF.